This T cell receptor (beta chain) was recovered during a study of cytomegalovirus exposure and HLA in healthy donors. Study-wide results and limits: Most TCR beta V segments were productive about 90% or about 30% of the time in an earlier analysis. Excluded were some V segments that proved indistinguishable, including TRBV6-2 and TRBV6-3. Cytomegalovirus-associated status was assigned to about 150 TCR beta chains.

A remark on this clone: Its matching antigen is unknown.

V lost 0 bases and J 1 base, leaving 7 bases between the germline ends. This CDR3 is 14 amino acids long. CDR1 is MNHEY, CDR2 SMNVEV, per germline (reference sequence). As for the donors, each was a healthy bone marrow donor. The PCR employed 60 Vbeta primers together with 13 Jbeta primers. Using immunoSEQ multiplex PCR, the repertoire was profiled, and TCRdb retains in-frame clones only, with some absent. Found here are approximately 180,000 clones, about 79% of them singletons; the top ten hold nearly 6.5%. The V and J genes are TRBV27 and TRBJ2-7, with D unclear. The receptor was isolated from a man aged 40-49 years in good health and CMV-seropositive. Sequenced material: PBMCs. The CDR3 loop is CASSLSQRSYEQYF. The CDR3 region has the DNA TGTGCCAGCAGTTTATCGCAGCGTTCCTACGAGCAGTACTTC.